This T cell receptor beta chain was observed in a study of T cell changes during pregnancy in multiple sclerosis. The CDR3 covers 13 residues. The J segment lost 7 bases and the V segment lost 6 bases, leaving 6 bases of the junction unmatched. CDR1 and CDR2 (germline): MNHEY, SMNVEV (reference sequence). Some clones are missing from TCRdb's copy, which holds only in-frame ones; the method was immunoSEQ multiplex PCR. There are tens of thousands of clones in the sample; 91% occur only once, and roughly 0.5% lies in the top ten. Sequences were derived from CD4+ T cells from peripheral blood mononuclear cells, sampled in the second trimester of pregnancy. This TCR was sampled from a female donor in good health, enrolled as a control in a pregnancy study. V and J are TRBV27 and TRBJ1-2, with TRBD1 matching over 9 bases. CDR3 region: CASSLQGAGGYTF. The CDR3 DNA is TGTGCCAGCAGCCTACAGGGGGCCGGTGGCTACACCTTC.